A single T cell receptor (beta chain) is shown here with its context. This clone has only a few counts. Its antigen is not yet known. No quality values exist for individual bases; no much larger clone is one base distant. Receptor libraries were prepared by the immunoSEQ multiplex PCR assay. A mixture of 60 forward primers for TCR Vbeta segments and 13 reverse primers for TCR Jbeta segments was used in the multiplex PCR. Amplification of the CDR3 region of rearranged TCR beta genes was performed with a multiplex PCR assay on genomic DNA. On the Illumina HiSeq System, the amplified TCR beta libraries were sequenced as 87-base-pair reads. Processing in the source paper ran as follows. A later analysis counted about 76 million unique TCR beta chains across the approximately 700 repertoires, and roughly 9.9 million of these chains were shared by at least two donors. Raw reads were error-corrected and collapsed into unique sequences by a nearest-neighbor algorithm in which closely related sequences were merged to remove PCR and sequencing errors. V, D and J gene segments were assigned by aligning CDR3 sequences to IMGT reference sequences. Each retained sequence needed at least a six-nucleotide match to both a V gene segment and a J gene segment. A rearrangement counted as productive if the CDR3 had no stop codons and remained in frame with V and J, and every other rearrangement counted as non-productive. Following IMGT convention, CDR3 was defined as the stretch from the second conserved V-encoded cysteine up to the conserved J-encoded phenylalanine. The earlier analysis of fewer than 700 of the donors excluded sequences that lacked an unambiguous match to a single V gene segment. In an earlier analysis of approximately 610 of the donors, V segments were called functional above 56.7% productive rearrangements and were called segregating when the between-donor standard deviation exceeded 5%. A statistical classification framework was built for diagnosing cytomegalovirus status from the catalog of TCR beta chain sequences. A later analysis assigned V and J genes by comparing TCR nucleotide sequences with IMGT/GENE-DB human TR gene sequences. Using the TCRdist pipeline, a later analysis assigned CDR3 sequences along with most-parsimonious VDJ recombination scenarios. In a later analysis, every TCR beta chain was defined by the combination of its CDR3 amino acid sequence and its V-gene family, and reads without a unique V-gene family were dropped. To address suspected cross-contamination and a sequencing artifact, a later analysis removed approximately 590 highly shared, low-generation-probability nucleotide sequences. For each public chain, a later analysis derived a clonal expansion index from normalized ranks of inferred template counts within each repertoire. A later analysis computed generation probabilities with a VDJ recombination model fitted to out-of-frame rearrangements, and checked the results against IGoR. Hypergeometric tests were used in a later analysis to score TCR-TCR, TCR-HLA and TCR-CMV co-occurrence, with a repertoire-size bias correction applied to the TCR pairs. To estimate false discovery rates, a later analysis permuted the HLA or CMV assignments 20 times. In a later analysis, co-occurring TCRs were grouped using DBSCAN, with TCRdist sequence similarity added in when clustering inside HLA-allele-positive subsets. Co-occurrence clustering excluded repertoires with fewer than 30,000 or more than 120,000 public chains, plus five with anomalous nucleotide sharing. TCRdb obtained this table from immuneACCESS and retained in-frame rearrangements with V and J assigned. These tables miss some clones; where compared with another copy, unresolved V genes account for less than half of the shortfall, and the remainder is unexplained. Clonal size and the V and J genes are those of that table, whereas D and trimming came from the DNA. A total of 150,000 to 200,000 clones appear in this sample, approximately 80% of them only once. Around 14% of the sample lies in the top ten.

The cohort was made up of about 670 healthy bone marrow donors. At the time of sampling, all cohort members were nominally healthy, though unrecorded immune exposures were likely present. The donor tested CMV seronegative, placing the donor among the approximately 360 seronegative members of the cohort. A peripheral blood sample was provided by each donor, and peripheral blood mononuclear cells were used for TCR beta sequencing. The Qiagen DNeasy Blood Extraction Kit was used to extract genomic DNA from the blood cell samples. The sample belongs to a study of cytomegalovirus exposure and HLA in healthy donors (dated by TCRdb to the late 2010s). Study-wide context: An earlier analysis of 587 of the donors reported about 280 Gb of sequence data and around 120 million unique TCR beta sequences obtained from about 200 million T cells. Typing coverage differed by locus: A, B, C, DRB1 and DQB1 were typed in roughly 620-630 donors, DQA1 in 522, DPA1 in some 610, and DPB1 in approximately 450. Rather than using new phenotypic data, the later analysis identified candidate immune exposures from TCR beta sequences and from how often those sequences occurred across donors. In addition to the first cohort of roughly 700 subjects, a separate validation cohort of 120 different subjects was used. The study aimed to test whether cataloging public T cell receptors could reveal signatures of past pathogen exposure. Using immunosequencing, the study profiled T cell repertoires from 500 to 800 subjects and related those repertoires to cytomegalovirus serostatus. Both class I and class II loci were covered by HLA typing, at four-digit resolution. Of the 350 to 450 genotyped donors, 65% to 90% were placed in the genetic ancestry cluster associated with self-reported Caucasian donors. Donor age, sex, ethnicity and CMV serostatus were compiled together with the repertoire data. High-throughput TCR immunosequencing, statistical association of individual TCRs with disease status, and machine learning were combined to predict cytomegalovirus infection status. All discovery cohort repertoires had been generated using a single sequencing platform. In an earlier analysis of roughly 600 of the donors, high-throughput TCR beta sequencing was used to judge whether each TCR beta V gene segment behaved as functional or pseudogenic. A later genetic analysis took genome-wide SNP genotypes for about three fifths of the 666 donors and used that subset as a discovery cohort. A later analysis re-examined previously published TCR beta repertoires from roughly 650 donors and added high-resolution HLA genotyping to investigate patterns of TCR occurrence. A handful of DR-DQ haplotypes were handled as single units for association and clustering because linkage in the cohort was strong. Among almost 400 genotyped donors of the cohort, an average of about 240,000 unique TCR beta nucleotide sequences were sequenced per donor, roughly a sixth of them non-productive. About 300 gigabases of sequencing data and around 85 million unique TCR sequences made up an early release that covered roughly 670 HLA-typed donors. General findings and caveats noted by the study authors: Because HLA typing was unavailable for some donors at each locus, only the typed subset was used in association tests. In vitro tests confirmed that three of the cytomegalovirus-associated TCR beta chains recognize cytomegalovirus antigens. A later analysis found that most CMV-associated TCR beta chains appeared HLA-restricted, with HLA associations seemingly driven largely by CMV exposure. In a later analysis, TCR association rates were found to vary across HLA loci, with the most associated TCRs seen for DRB1 alleles and the fewest for HLA-C alleles. Roughly uniform sequencing depth across donors was assumed in presence/absence analyses, although this assumption may not hold. A further reported finding was that TCR beta sequences accurately predicted the HLA-A and HLA-B alleles for most subjects in the first cohort. About 15 rarely observed V segments, including chromosome 9 orphons, were excluded from the earlier analysis of about 500 of the donors because counts were too low. In both the original and validation cohorts, the classifier was reported to diagnose cytomegalovirus status with high specificity and sensitivity. This cohort had only TCR beta chains sequenced, and the lack of alpha or paired-chain data limited which features could be detected. A cluster of highly shared sequence variants was judged likely to be a technical artifact of the sequencing pipeline. An association between a missense DCLRE1C variant and V-gene and J-gene trimming of TCR beta chains was found in a later genetic analysis and replicated in an independent cohort. Several of the top co-occurrence clusters appeared to be linked to parvovirus B19, influenza, CMV and Epstein-Barr virus, according to a later analysis. A later genetic analysis reported fewer N-insertions in productive TCRs among donors in an Asian-associated ancestry cluster than the roughly 620-donor mean. A total of about 180 TCR beta chains were listed by the study as associated with cytomegalovirus. The authors suggested that the approach could potentially be extended to other disease states and immunological phenotypes. Most TCR sequences were seen in very few donors, while some public TCRs were found in many individuals. In a later analysis, 16,951 TCR beta sequences were associated with specific HLA alleles at a false discovery rate of 0.05. Some IMGT-functional V segments, including TRBV6-2 and TRBV6-3, could not be told apart with the 87-base-pair reads, so those segments were excluded. A later analysis found that HLA-associated TCR beta chains were more clonally expanded and had lower generation probabilities than equally common non-associated chains. Strong co-occurrence of HLA alleles, especially DR and DQ, made assigning TCR associations to individual alleles difficult. Immune exposure information for the cohort was limited to CMV serostatus. Linkage disequilibrium might explain the correlated functional status among segregating V segments, but an unknown experimental factor could not be excluded. In an earlier analysis of about 550 of the donors, most TCR beta V segments were observed in productive rearrangements about 87% or about 30% of the time, broadly matching IMGT annotations.

Including cysteine and phenylalanine, the CDR3 has 16 amino acids. Of all the DNA, just the CDR3 is kept, 48 bases in frame from base 1. Clipping removes 5 bases from V and 0 bases from J, with 8 as the unmatched junction base count. Looking up the germline V gene yields CDR1 SGHNT and CDR2 YENEEA. The sequencing sample was made of PBMCs. In this chain, TRBV11-3 is recombined with TRBJ1-2; TRBD1 fits 8 bases in the junction. The receptor was derived from a woman between 35 and 50 years old in good health and CMV-seronegative. The sequenced DNA: TGTGCCAGCAGCCCAGGACAGGGAACCCCTAACTATGGCTACACCTTC. Translated, it gives CASSPGQGTPNYGYTF.